These T cell receptor beta chains were read from a single sample in a study of OX40 agonist ivuxolimab in advanced cancers. The assay was immunoSEQ multiplex PCR, and TCRdb's table has in-frame clones only and misses some. The data show over 60,000 clones, 85% seen once. The sample was CD4+ or CD8+ T cells sorted from blood, taken in a trial of the OX40 agonist ivuxolimab. These receptors all come from an adult with an advanced solid tumor such as melanoma, head and neck, liver or kidney cancer. Both conserved end residues are part of each CDR3. Fields, in order: J gene, CDR3 length, V gene, clone size, D gene, CDR3 DNA, CDR3 protein. The D gene is left open where the match is weak. Clone sizes are given selectively: once, few, many, or a class where the clone is expanded.

>TRBJ2-7|14|TRBV30|.|TRBD2
TGTGCCTGGAGTGTGTCCGGGGGGACTCGGGAGCAGTACTTC
CAWSVSGGTREQYF
>TRBJ1-6|13|TRBV11-2|once|.
TGTGCCAGCAGCCCGGACTGGGGTTCACCCCTCCACTTT
CASSPDWGSPLHF
>TRBJ1-2|14|TRBV30|.|.
TGTGCCTGGAGTGTAAAACAGGGAAACTATGGCTACACCTTC
CAWSVKQGNYGYTF
>TRBJ1-2|13|TRBV6-5|.|TRBD1
TGTGCCAGCAGTCGGACAGGGCCCTATGGCTACACCTTC
CASSRTGPYGYTF
>TRBJ2-2|14|TRBV7-2|.|TRBD1
TGTGCCAGCAGCTTACAGGGGGACACCGGGGAGCTGTTTTTT
CASSLQGDTGELFF
>TRBJ1-4|15|TRBV7-9|.|TRBD1
TGTGCCAGCAGCTTGGGTACAGGGGTCTATGAAAAACTGTTTTTT
CASSLGTGVYEKLFF
>TRBJ1-1|15|TRBV18|.|.
TGTGCCAGCTCACCTACAGGGAATCGGGGCACTGAAGCTTTCTTT
CASSPTGNRGTEAFF
>TRBJ2-7|13|TRBV7-7|.|.
TGTGCCAGCAGCCCGACGTCCGGTTACGAGCAGTACTTC
CASSPTSGYEQYF
>TRBJ1-2|16|TRBV7-2|.|TRBD1
TGTGCCAGCAGCTTAGCGACAGGGGCCCAAAACTATGGCTACACCTTC
CASSLATGAQNYGYTF
>TRBJ1-2|15|TRBV4-3|.|.
TGCGCCAGCAGCCCCCGGGCCGAACAGAACTATGGCTACACCTTC
CASSPRAEQNYGYTF
>TRBJ2-5|12|TRBV29-1|.|.
TGCAGCGTTGTCCAAACCGATCTGACCCAGTACTTC
CSVVQTDLTQYF
>TRBJ2-5|14|TRBV7-9|.|.
TGTGCCAGCAGCTTAGCAATGGGGGCGGAGACCCAGTACTTC
CASSLAMGAETQYF
>TRBJ2-5|13|TRBV7-2|.|.
TGTGCCAGCAGCTTTAGGCTAAGCGAGACCCAGTACTTC
CASSFRLSETQYF
>TRBJ2-7|13|TRBV6-5|.|.
TGTGCCAGCAGTTCCCGACGGCTGAACGAGCAGTACTTC
CASSSRRLNEQYF
>TRBJ2-3|15|TRBV5-1|few|.
TGCGCCAGCAGCTTGAGCGGTCCTAGCACAGATACGCAGTATTTT
CASSLSGPSTDTQYF
>TRBJ2-2|16|TRBV10-3|.|TRBD1
TGTGCCATCAGTGAGCAGACAGGGGCGAACACCGGGGAGCTGTTTTTT
CAISEQTGANTGELFF
>TRBJ1-6|15|TRBV6-1|.|TRBD1
TGTGCCAGCAGTTCCACCGGGACAGGGGAATCACCCCTCCACTTT
CASSSTGTGESPLHF
>TRBJ1-2|14|TRBV18|.|.
TGTGCCAGCTCACCACCGGGGAACCCTGGTGGAGACACCTTC
CASSPPGNPGGDTF
>TRBJ2-1|15|TRBV7-2|.|TRBD1
TGTGCCAGCAGCTCCGACAGGGGGACGTACAATGAGCAGTTCTTC
CASSSDRGTYNEQFF
>TRBJ1-2|15|TRBV7-2|.|.
TGTGCCAGCAGCCTAGGGACGGGGAGTAACTATGGCTACACCTTC
CASSLGTGSNYGYTF
>TRBJ1-5|15|TRBV7-2|.|.
TGTGCCAGCAGCTCCGACCCGTATAGCAATCAGCCCCAGCATTTT
CASSSDPYSNQPQHF
>TRBJ1-4|15|TRBV2|once|.
TGTGCCAGCAGTGAACTCACAGGGAAAGGTGAAAAACTGTTTTTT
CASSELTGKGEKLFF
>TRBJ1-6|12|TRBV29-1|few|.
TGCAGCGCCCGGGACCCCAATACGCCCCTCCACTTT
CSARDPNTPLHF
>TRBJ2-3|17|TRBV27|.|TRBD2
TGTGCCAGCAGTTTATCGCGAAGCGGGGGGCGCACAGATACGCAGTATTTT
CASSLSRSGGRTDTQYF
>TRBJ2-5|14|TRBV9|.|TRBD1
TGTGCCAGCAGTGGGGACAGGGCACAAGAGACCCAGTACTTC
CASSGDRAQETQYF
>TRBJ1-4|15|TRBV4-1|once|TRBD1
TGCGCCAGCAGCAGTACCAGGGGGTTGGATGAAAAACTGTTTTTT
CASSSTRGLDEKLFF
>TRBJ1-2|13|TRBV19|.|TRBD1
TGTGCCAGTAGTAGACAGGGCAACTATGGCTACACCTTC
CASSRQGNYGYTF
>TRBJ2-2|19|TRBV19|.|TRBD1
TGTGCCAGTAGCGTCACGGGACAGGGTCATTTCGGGAACACCGGGGAGCTGTTTTTT
CASSVTGQGHFGNTGELFF
>TRBJ1-1|15|TRBV6-5|.|.
TGTGCCAGCAGTTACCGCCCCCAGGGGAGCACTGAAGCTTTCTTT
CASSYRPQGSTEAFF
>TRBJ2-7|13|TRBV19|few|.
TGTGCCAGTAGGACCCCAGGGGTCTACGAGCAGTACTTC
CASRTPGVYEQYF
>TRBJ2-7|14|TRBV6-6|.|TRBD1
TGTGCCAGCAGCCAGCCCCAGGGGGTCGGGGAGCAGTACTTC
CASSQPQGVGEQYF
>TRBJ2-1|15|TRBV6-5|.|TRBD2
TGTGCCAGCAGACTTACTAGCGGGGGGTACAATGAGCAGTTCTTC
CASRLTSGGYNEQFF
>TRBJ2-3|18|TRBV18|.|TRBD2
TGTGCCAGCTCACCACTACCGTTGACTAGCGGGGGAGCAGATACGCAGTATTTT
CASSPLPLTSGGADTQYF
>TRBJ1-6|18|TRBV5-4|.|TRBD1
TGTGCCAGCAGCTTGGGGACAGGGAGTAGGGCCTATAATTCACCCCTCCACTTT
CASSLGTGSRAYNSPLHF
>TRBJ2-7|11|TRBV5-1|.|TRBD1
TGCGCCAGCCAGGGACAGTACGAGCAGTACTTC
CASQGQYEQYF
>TRBJ1-4|14|TRBV5-4|.|.
TGTGCCAGCAAGGCAGGGGCGACTAATGAAAAACTGTTTTTT
CASKAGATNEKLFF
>TRBJ1-1|15|TRBV4-3|.|.
TGCGCCAGCAGCCAAGGCTGGCGGACGAACACTGAAGCTTTCTTT
CASSQGWRTNTEAFF
>TRBJ1-2|14|TRBV18|once|.
TGTGCCAGCTCAAGCGGACCGGGTGAAGGAGGCTACACCTTC
CASSSGPGEGGYTF
>TRBJ1-6|15|TRBV18|.|.
TGTGCCAGCTCACCACAGGACGGCCGGGGTTCACCCCTCCACTTT
CASSPQDGRGSPLHF
>TRBJ2-7|15|TRBV2|.|TRBD1
TGTGCCAGCAGAGCCGGGACAGGGGGCGCGTACGAGCAGTACTTC
CASRAGTGGAYEQYF
>TRBJ2-7|12|TRBV5-1|few|.
TGCGCCAGCAGCCCCTCGAATGTAGGGCAGTACTTC
CASSPSNVGQYF